This TCR beta chain was sequenced in a study of cytomegalovirus exposure and HLA in healthy donors. Study observations and caveats: Per a later analysis, HLA-associated TCR beta chains showed more clonal expansion than other, equally common TCR beta chains. TCR beta sequences numbering some 17,000 were associated with HLA alleles at 0.05 false discovery rate in a later analysis.

Turning to this clone: Antigen unknown.

The primer mix had 60 Vbeta and 13 Jbeta primers. The protocol was immunoSEQ multiplex PCR, while the TCRdb copy is restricted to in-frame clones and leaves out a portion. This table holds 90,000 to 120,000 clones, roughly 72% found once. The receptor comes from a young woman in good health and CMV-seropositive. Sequences were obtained from PBMCs.

The CDR3: CASSFSSGVNEQFF. In nucleotides, the CDR3 is TGTGCCAGCAGCTTTTCTAGCGGGGTTAATGAGCAGTTCTTC. V usage is TRBV7-8 and J usage is TRBJ2-1, with 9 bases fitting TRBD2. In germline, CDR1 is SGHVS, CDR2 FQNEAQ. V lost 3 bases to trimming and J lost 7 bases; unmatched junction nucleotides: 4. CDR3 length equals 14 residues.